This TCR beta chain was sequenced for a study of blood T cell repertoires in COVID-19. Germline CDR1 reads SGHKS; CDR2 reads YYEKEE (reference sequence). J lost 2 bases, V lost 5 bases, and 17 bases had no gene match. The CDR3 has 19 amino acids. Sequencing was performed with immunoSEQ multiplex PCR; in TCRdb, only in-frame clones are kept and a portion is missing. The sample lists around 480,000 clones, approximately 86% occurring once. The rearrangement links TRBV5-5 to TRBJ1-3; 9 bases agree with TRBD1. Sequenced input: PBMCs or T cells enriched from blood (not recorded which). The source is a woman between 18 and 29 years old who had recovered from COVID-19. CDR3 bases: TGTGCCAGCAGAGTCCGGCCGGGACAGGGTTTTATCGCTGGAAACACCATATATTTT. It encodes CASRVRPGQGFIAGNTIYF.